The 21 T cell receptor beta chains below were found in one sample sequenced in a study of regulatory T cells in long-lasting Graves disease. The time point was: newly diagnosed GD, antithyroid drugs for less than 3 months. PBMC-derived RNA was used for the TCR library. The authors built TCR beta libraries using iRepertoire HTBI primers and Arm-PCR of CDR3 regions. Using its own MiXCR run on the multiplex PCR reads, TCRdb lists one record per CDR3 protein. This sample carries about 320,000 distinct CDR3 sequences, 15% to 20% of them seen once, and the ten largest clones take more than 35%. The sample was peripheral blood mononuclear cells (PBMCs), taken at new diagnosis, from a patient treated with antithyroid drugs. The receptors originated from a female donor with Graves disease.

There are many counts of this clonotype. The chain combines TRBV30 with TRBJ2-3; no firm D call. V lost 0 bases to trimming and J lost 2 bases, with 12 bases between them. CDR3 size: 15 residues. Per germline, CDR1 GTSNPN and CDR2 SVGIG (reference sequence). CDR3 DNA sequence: TGTGCCTGGAGTGTAAAGGTTCCAACCACAGATACGCAGTATTTT. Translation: CAWSVKVPTTDTQYF.

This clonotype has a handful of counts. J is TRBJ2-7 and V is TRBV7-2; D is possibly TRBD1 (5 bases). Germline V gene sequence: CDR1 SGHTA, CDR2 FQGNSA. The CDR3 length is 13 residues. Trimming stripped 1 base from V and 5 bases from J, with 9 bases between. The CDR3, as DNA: TGTGCCAGCAGCTTAGGGGGCGCGGACGAGCAGTACTTC. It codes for CASSLGGADEQYF.

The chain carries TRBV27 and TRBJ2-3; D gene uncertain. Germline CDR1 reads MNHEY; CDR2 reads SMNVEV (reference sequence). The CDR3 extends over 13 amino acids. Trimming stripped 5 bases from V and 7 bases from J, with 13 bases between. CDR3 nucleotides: TGTGCCAGCAGTACCACCTGGTCTCATACGCAGTATTTT. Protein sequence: CASSTTWSHTQYF.

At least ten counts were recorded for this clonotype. The CDR3 nucleotides read TGTGCCAGCAGTTTCGGGACAGGGGCCCTGGATGAGCAGTTCTTC. This gives the protein CASSFGTGALDEQFF. The rearrangement joins TRBV28 to TRBJ2-1; 10 positions agree with TRBD1. Losses at the gene ends were 3 bases for V and 8 bases for J; bases not matched to a gene: 7. CDR1 is MDHEN and CDR2 is SYDVKM in the germline V gene. The CDR3 runs 15 residues.

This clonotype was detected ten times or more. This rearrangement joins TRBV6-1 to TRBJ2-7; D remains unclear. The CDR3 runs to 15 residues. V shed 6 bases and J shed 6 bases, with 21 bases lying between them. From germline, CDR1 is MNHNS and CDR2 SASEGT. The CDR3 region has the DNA TGTGCCAGCAGCCCGAGGTCGGTCGGACCCCTCGAGCAGTACTTC. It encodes CASSPRSVGPLEQYF.

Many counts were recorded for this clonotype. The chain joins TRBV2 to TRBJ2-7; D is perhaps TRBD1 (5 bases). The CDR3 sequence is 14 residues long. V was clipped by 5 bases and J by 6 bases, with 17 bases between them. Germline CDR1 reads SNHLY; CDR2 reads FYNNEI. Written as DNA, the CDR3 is TGTGCCAGCAGTCCCCGGACACAAATGGGCGAGCAGTACTTC. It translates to CASSPRTQMGEQYF.

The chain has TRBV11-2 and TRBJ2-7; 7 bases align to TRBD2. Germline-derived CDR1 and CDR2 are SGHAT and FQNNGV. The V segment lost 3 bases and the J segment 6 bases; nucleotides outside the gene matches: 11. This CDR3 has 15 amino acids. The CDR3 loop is CASSLERGRNREQYF. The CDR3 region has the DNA TGTGCCAGCAGCTTGGAGCGCGGGAGAAACCGCGAGCAGTACTTC.

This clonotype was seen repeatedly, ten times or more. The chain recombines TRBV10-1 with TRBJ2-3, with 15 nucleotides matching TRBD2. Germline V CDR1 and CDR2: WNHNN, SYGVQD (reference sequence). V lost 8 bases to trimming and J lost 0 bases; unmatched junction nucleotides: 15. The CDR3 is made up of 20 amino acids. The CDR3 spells CASPKGLAGGPPASTDTQYF. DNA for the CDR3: TGCGCCAGCCCGAAGGGACTAGCGGGAGGCCCTCCCGCTAGCACAGATACGCAGTATTTT.

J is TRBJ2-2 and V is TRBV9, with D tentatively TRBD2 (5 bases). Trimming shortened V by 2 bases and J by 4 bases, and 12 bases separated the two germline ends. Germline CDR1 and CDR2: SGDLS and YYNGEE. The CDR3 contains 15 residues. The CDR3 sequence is CASSVSAVRTGELFF. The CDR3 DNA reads TGTGCCAGCAGCGTCTCAGCGGTGCGCACCGGGGAGCTGTTTTTT.

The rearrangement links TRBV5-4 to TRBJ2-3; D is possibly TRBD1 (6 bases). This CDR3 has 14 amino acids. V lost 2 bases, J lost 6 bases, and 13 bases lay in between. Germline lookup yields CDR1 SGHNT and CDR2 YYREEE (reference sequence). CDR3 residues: CASSFWLQGDTQYF. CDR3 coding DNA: TGTGCCAGCAGCTTTTGGCTCCAGGGGGATACGCAGTATTTT. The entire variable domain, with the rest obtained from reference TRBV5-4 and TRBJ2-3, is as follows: ETGVTQSPTHLIKTRGQQVTLRCSSQSGHNTVSWYQQALGQGPQFIFQYYREEENGRGNFPPRFSGLQFPNYSSELNVNALELDDSALYLCASSFWLQGDTQYFGPGTRLTVL.

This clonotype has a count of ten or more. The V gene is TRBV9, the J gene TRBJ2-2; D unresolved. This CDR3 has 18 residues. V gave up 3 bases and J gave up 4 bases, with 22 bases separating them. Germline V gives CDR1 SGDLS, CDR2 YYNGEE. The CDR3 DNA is TGTGCCAGCAGCGATAGGAGCAGCGACCCCCTTGGCACCGGGGAGCTGTTTTTT. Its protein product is CASSDRSSDPLGTGELFF.

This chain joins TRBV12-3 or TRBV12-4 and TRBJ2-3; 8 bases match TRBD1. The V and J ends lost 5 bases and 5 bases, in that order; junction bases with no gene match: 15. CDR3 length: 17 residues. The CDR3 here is CASSPGTGPRGLDTQYF. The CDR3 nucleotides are TGTGCCAGCAGTCCCGGGACAGGCCCTCGGGGGCTAGATACGCAGTATTTT.

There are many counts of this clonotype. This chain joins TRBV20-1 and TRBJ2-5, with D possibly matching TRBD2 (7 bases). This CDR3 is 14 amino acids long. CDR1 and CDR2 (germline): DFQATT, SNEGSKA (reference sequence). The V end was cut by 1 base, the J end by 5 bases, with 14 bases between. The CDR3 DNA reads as TGCAGTGCTAGAGGGGGGGCGGGGGAGGAGACCCAGTACTTC. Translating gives CSARGGAGEETQYF.

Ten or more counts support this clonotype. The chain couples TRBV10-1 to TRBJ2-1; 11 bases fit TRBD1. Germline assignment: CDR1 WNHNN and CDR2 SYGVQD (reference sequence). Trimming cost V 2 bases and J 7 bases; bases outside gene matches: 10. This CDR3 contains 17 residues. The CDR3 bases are TGCGCCAGCAGTGAGGTCGTGGGACAGGGGGGCCAAAATGAGCAGTTCTTC. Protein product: CASSEVVGQGGQNEQFF.

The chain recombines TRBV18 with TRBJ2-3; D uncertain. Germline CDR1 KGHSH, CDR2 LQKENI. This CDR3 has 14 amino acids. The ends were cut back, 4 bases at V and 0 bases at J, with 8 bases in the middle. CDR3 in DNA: TGTGCCAGCTCACGGGAATCTAGCACAGATACGCAGTATTTT. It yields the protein CASSRESSTDTQYF.

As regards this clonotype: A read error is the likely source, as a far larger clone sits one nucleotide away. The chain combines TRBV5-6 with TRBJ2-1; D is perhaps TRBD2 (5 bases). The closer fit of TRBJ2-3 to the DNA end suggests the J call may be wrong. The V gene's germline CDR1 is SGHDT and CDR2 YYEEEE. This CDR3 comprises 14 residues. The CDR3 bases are TGTGCCAGTAATATAGCGCCAACTGGGGATAAGCAGTATTTT. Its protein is CASNIAPTGDKQYF.

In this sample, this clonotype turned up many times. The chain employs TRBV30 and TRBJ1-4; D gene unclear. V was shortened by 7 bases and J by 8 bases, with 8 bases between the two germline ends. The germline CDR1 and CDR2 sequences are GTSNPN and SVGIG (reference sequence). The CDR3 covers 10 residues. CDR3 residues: CASGVEKLFF. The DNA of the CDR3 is TGTGCCTCGGGCGTGGAAAAACTGTTTTTT.

CDR3 protein: CATSDLGGTLSGANVLTF. The CDR3 DNA reads as TGTGCCACCAGTGATTTGGGTGGGACGCTGTCTGGGGCCAACGTCCTGACTTTC. The rearrangement links TRBV24-1 to TRBJ2-6; D could derive from TRBD1 or TRBD2 (5 bases each). The V end lost 0 bases, the J end lost 1 base, and 12 bases lay between the germline ends. This CDR3 has 18 residues. Germline V gene data show CDR1 as KGHDR and CDR2 as SFDVKD.

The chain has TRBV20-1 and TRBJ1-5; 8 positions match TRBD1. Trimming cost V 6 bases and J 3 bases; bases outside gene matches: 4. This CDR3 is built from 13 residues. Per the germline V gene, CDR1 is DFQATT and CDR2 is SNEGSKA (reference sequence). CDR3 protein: CSAATGVNQPQHF. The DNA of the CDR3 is TGCAGTGCCGCGACAGGGGTCAATCAGCCCCAGCATTTT.

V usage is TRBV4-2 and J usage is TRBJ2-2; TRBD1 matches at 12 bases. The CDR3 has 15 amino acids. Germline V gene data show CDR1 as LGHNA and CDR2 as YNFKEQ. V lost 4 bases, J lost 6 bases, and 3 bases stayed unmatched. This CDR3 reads CASSPGQGASGELFF. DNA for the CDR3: TGTGCCAGCAGCCCGGGACAGGGGGCGTCCGGGGAGCTGTTTTTT.

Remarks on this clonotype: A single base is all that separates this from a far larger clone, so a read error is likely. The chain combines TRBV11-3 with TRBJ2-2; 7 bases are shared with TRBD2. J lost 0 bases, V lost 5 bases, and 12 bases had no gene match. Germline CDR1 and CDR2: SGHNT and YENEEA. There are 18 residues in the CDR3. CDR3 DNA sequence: TGTGCCAGCAGCCGCAAAGCAACCCTAGCGGCGAACACCGGGGAGCTGTTTTTT. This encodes CASSRKATLAANTGELFF.